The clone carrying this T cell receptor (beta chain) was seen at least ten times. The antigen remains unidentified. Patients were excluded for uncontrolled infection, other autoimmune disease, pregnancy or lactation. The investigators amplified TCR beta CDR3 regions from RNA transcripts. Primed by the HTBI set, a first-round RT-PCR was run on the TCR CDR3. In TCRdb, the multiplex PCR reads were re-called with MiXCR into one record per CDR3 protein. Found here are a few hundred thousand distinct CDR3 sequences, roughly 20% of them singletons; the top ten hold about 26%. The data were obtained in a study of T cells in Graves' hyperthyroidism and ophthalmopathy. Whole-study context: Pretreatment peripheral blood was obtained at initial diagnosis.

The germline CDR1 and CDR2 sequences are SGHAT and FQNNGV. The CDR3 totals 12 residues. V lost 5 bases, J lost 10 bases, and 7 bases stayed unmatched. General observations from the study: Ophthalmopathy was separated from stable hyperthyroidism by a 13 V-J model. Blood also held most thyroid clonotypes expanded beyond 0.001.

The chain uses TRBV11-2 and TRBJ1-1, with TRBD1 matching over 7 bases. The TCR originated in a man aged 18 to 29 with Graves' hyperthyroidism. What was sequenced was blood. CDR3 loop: CASSPRQGRAFF. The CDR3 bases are TGTGCCAGCAGCCCCCGACAGGGTAGAGCTTTCTTT.